This T cell receptor (beta chain) was recorded in a study of blood T cell repertoires in COVID-19. This table comes from immunoSEQ multiplex PCR, and its TCRdb copy is limited to in-frame clones, with some not included. Among around 150,000 clones listed, about 72% were seen once. CDR3 length: 15 residues. CDR1 and CDR2 (germline): LGHDT, YNNKEL (reference sequence). J was trimmed by 6 bases and V by 1 base; bases with no gene match: 5. V gene TRBV3-1 (or the pseudogene TRBV3-2) combines with J gene TRBJ2-2; the match to TRBD1 covers 7 bases. The sample taken for sequencing was peripheral blood. The sequence was obtained from a man in his fifties or sixties who had recovered from COVID-19. The CDR3 DNA follows: TGTGCCAGCAGCCAAGCTGGGCAGGGGGCCGGGGAGCTGTTTTTT. It codes for CASSQAGQGAGELFF.